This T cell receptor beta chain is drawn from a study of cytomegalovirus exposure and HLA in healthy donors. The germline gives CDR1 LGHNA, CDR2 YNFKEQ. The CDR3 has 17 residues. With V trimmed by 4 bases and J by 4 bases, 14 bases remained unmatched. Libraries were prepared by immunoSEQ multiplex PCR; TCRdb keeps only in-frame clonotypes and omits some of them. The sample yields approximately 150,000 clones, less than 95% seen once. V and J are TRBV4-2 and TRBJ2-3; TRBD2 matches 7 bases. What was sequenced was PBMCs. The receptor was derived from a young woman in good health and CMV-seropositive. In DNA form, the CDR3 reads TGTGCCAGCAGCCGCCAAACGGGCGGGACTACCGCAGATACGCAGTATTTT. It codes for CASSRQTGGTTADTQYF.